A selection of T cell receptor beta chains follows, all from one sample in a study of response to subunit inactivated influenza vaccine. Via MiXCR, TCRdb re-called the RT-PCR reads, giving one row per CDR3 protein. The sample lists about 500,000 distinct CDR3 sequences, around 7.9% seen once, with about 12% in the top ten. Sequencing used PBMCs from blood, obtained approximately 25 months after vaccination. These receptors were collected from a man aged 50-75 years who received an inactivated influenza vaccine. Each CDR3 is given with its conserved first and last residue. The D gene is left open where the match is weak. Clone size is stated in some rows and not others, as once, few, many or a class when expanded.

clone_size j_call v_call cdr3_length d_call cdr3_nt cdr3_aa
many TRBJ2-1 TRBV2 13 NA TGTGCCAGCAGTGCCAGGAGGGGGGATGAGCAGTTCTTC CASSARRGDEQFF
few TRBJ2-2 TRBV18 15 TRBD2 TGTGCCAGCTCAACGGGACTACCTAACACCGGGGAGCTGTTTTTT CASSTGLPNTGELFF
few TRBJ1-2 TRBV4-2 16 NA TGTGCCAGCAGCCAAGAGCTGAGGGTCTCTAACTATGGCTACACCTTC CASSQELRVSNYGYTF
few TRBJ1-2 TRBV12-3/TRBV12-4 11 NA TGTGCCAGCAGTTTATCCTATGGCTACACCTTC CASSLSYGYTF
NA TRBJ2-1 TRBV3-1 17 TRBD1 TGTGCCAGCAGCCATTCACCAAACCGGGACAGGGTAAATGAGCAGTTCTTC CASSHSPNRDRVNEQFF
NA TRBJ2-1 TRBV7-9 13 NA TGTGCCAGCAGCTTAGCGGTCTTCAATGAGCAGTTCTTC CASSLAVFNEQFF
NA TRBJ1-2 TRBV2 12 NA TGTGCCAGCAGTGGAACAGGGCGCGGCTACACCTTC CASSGTGRGYTF
few TRBJ2-2 TRBV19 15 NA TGTGCCAGTAGTAATTTCCAGGGGAGCACCGGGGAGCTGTTTTTT CASSNFQGSTGELFF
NA TRBJ1-6 TRBV6-5 19 TRBD1 TGTGCCAGCAGTTACGCCGAGGGACAGGGAACCCCTTGGGATTCACCCCTCCACTTT CASSYAEGQGTPWDSPLHF
NA TRBJ2-2 TRBV15 16 TRBD1 TGTGCCACCAGCAGAGCGGGACAGGGGAACACCGGGGAGCTGTTTTTT CATSRAGQGNTGELFF
few TRBJ2-7 TRBV20-1 13 TRBD1 TGCAGTGCTTTTGGACAGGGAATCTACGAGCAGTACTTC CSAFGQGIYEQYF
few TRBJ2-1 TRBV27 15 TRBD2 TGTGCCAGTCACCGGACTAGCGGGGGTGGCAATGAGCAGTTCTTC CASHRTSGGGNEQFF
few TRBJ1-3 TRBV28 20 NA TGTGCCAGCAGTTTGGCCTCCTTCGCGGGGCGGGGCCCATCTGGAAACACCATATATTTT CASSLASFAGRGPSGNTIYF
NA TRBJ2-7 TRBV12-3/TRBV12-4 13 NA TGTGCCAGCAGTTTGTTTCGGGTTAACGAGCAGTACTTC CASSLFRVNEQYF
few TRBJ2-5 TRBV15 12 NA TGTGCCACTCGGCACAGCCAAGAGACCCAGTACTTC CATRHSQETQYF
NA TRBJ2-2 TRBV6-2/TRBV6-3 17 NA TGTGCCAGCAGTTACCCCCGGGGAGCGCAGTACACCGGGGAGCTGTTTTTT CASSYPRGAQYTGELFF
few TRBJ2-7 TRBV11-2 19 NA TGTGCCAGCAGCCCCCAGGCAGGGTTAACGGGTAGGGGATCTTACGAGCAGTACTTC CASSPQAGLTGRGSYEQYF
many TRBJ2-5 TRBV5-1 16 NA TGCGCCAGCAGCCAACGACCTGAGGGAGGTCAAGAGACCCAGTACTTC CASSQRPEGGQETQYF
many TRBJ2-7 TRBV20-1 14 TRBD1 TGCAGTGCCCCGGCCCACGGACAGGGCTACGAGCAGTACTTC CSAPAHGQGYEQYF
NA TRBJ2-3 TRBV7-9 15 NA TGTGCCAGCAGCAAGTGGGGGTCGGGGCCAGATACGCAGTATTTT CASSKWGSGPDTQYF
many TRBJ2-7 TRBV2 16 TRBD1 TGTGCCAGCAGTGACCCGGGACAGGTGCACTCCTACGAGCAGTACTTC CASSDPGQVHSYEQYF
few TRBJ1-5 TRBV2 15 NA TGTGCCAGCAGTGGTGGACGGAGTAACAATCAGCCCCAGCATTTT CASSGGRSNNQPQHF
many TRBJ1-3 TRBV12-3/TRBV12-4 16 TRBD1 TGTGCCAGCAGTCTCCGGGACAGGGCTTTTGGAAACACCATATATTTT CASSLRDRAFGNTIYF
many TRBJ2-3 TRBV10-3 14 TRBD2 TGTGCCATCAGTGCGGCTAGCGGGAGTAGGCCTGCGTATTTT CAISAASGSRPAYF
NA TRBJ1-6 TRBV12-3/TRBV12-4 13 NA TGTGCCAGCAATCTGCATACTAATTCACCCCTCCACTTT CASNLHTNSPLHF
NA TRBJ2-5 TRBV3-1 15 NA TGTGCCAGCAGCCAAGATTCAGAGGGGCCAGAGACCCAGTACTTC CASSQDSEGPETQYF
few TRBJ2-1 TRBV5-1 14 NA TGCGCCAGCAGCGGGGCTAACAGAGACAATGAGCAGTTCTTC CASSGANRDNEQFF
NA TRBJ2-3 TRBV5-4 15 NA TGTGCCAGCAGCTTTAGCGGAGGCCAACGCGATACGCAGTATTTT CASSFSGGQRDTQYF
many TRBJ2-1 TRBV7-2 15 TRBD2 TGTGCCAGCAGACGACTAGCGGGGATTTTCAATGAGCAGTTCTTC CASRRLAGIFNEQFF
few TRBJ2-1 TRBV7-2 16 NA TGTGCCAGCAGCCCCCGATACAGGGCCATCGACAATGAGCAGTTCTTC CASSPRYRAIDNEQFF
few TRBJ1-1 TRBV6-2/TRBV6-3 14 NA TGTGCCAGCAGGGACGTCGGGGTGAACACTGAAGCTTTCTTT CASRDVGVNTEAFF
many TRBJ2-2 TRBV7-6 18 NA TGTGCCAGCAGCTTACCCCTGGGCGGCAGAGCGAACACCGGGGAGCTGTTTTTT CASSLPLGGRANTGELFF
many TRBJ2-5 TRBV29-1 13 NA TGCAGCGTTGCAGAAACTAGGAAGGAGACCCAGTACTTC CSVAETRKETQYF
few TRBJ2-5 TRBV12-3/TRBV12-4 14 TRBD2 TGTGCCAGCAGTTCGTCGGGGGGGCATGAGACCCAGTACTTC CASSSSGGHETQYF
many TRBJ1-5 TRBV7-2 14 NA TGTGCCAGCAGCTTAGTGGGCAGCAATCAGCCCCAGCATTTT CASSLVGSNQPQHF
few TRBJ2-7 TRBV30 13 NA TGTGCCTGGAATTTCGAGGGGGCCTACGAGCAGTACTTC CAWNFEGAYEQYF
NA TRBJ2-1 TRBV6-2/TRBV6-3 12 TRBD1 TGTGCCAGCAGACGACAGGGCTGGGAGCAGTTCTTC CASRRQGWEQFF
many TRBJ2-7 TRBV30 14 TRBD1 TGTGCCTGGAGTGTACTACAGGGGGGCTACGAGCAGTACTTC CAWSVLQGGYEQYF
few TRBJ2-7 TRBV7-6 18 NA TGTGCCAGCAGCTTCTCCCCGACATCAGGGGTCATGGGATACGAGCAGTACTTC CASSFSPTSGVMGYEQYF
NA TRBJ2-7 TRBV28 14 NA TGTGCCAGCAGCCGTAGATCCGGGAGCCATGAGCAGTACTTC CASSRRSGSHEQYF
few TRBJ2-3 TRBV7-3 14 NA TGTGCCAGCAGCTTACGGGGGCCAGCAGATACGCAGTATTTT CASSLRGPADTQYF
many TRBJ1-2 TRBV20-1 20 TRBD1 TGCAGTGCTAGAGAAAGTGGCAGGGGGCGGATTCGGCGTGATAACTATGGCTACACCTTC CSARESGRGRIRRDNYGYTF
many TRBJ2-1 TRBV6-1 16 TRBD1 TGTGCCAGCGGGATGCAGGGGGCTACCTTGGACAATGAGCAGTTCTTC CASGMQGATLDNEQFF
NA TRBJ2-1 TRBV29-1 12 NA TGCAGCGTTGGTTGGGGTGTCGGTGAGCAGTTCTTC CSVGWGVGEQFF
few TRBJ2-6 TRBV24-1 14 NA TGTGCCACCAGTAGTGCGGGAGGGGCCAACGTCCTGACTTTC CATSSAGGANVLTF
few TRBJ2-3 TRBV19 15 TRBD2 TGTGCCAGTACCCGGGCTAGCGGATACACAGATACGCAGTATTTT CASTRASGYTDTQYF
few TRBJ2-7 TRBV6-2/TRBV6-3 16 NA TGTGCCAGCAGTTACCCCCCAAGGACGGGACGCGCATCTCTGTACTTC CASSYPPRTGRASLYF
NA TRBJ2-5 TRBV5-1 16 NA TGCGCCAGCAGCTTAACCCTCCGAGGTGGGAAAGAGACCCAGTACTTC CASSLTLRGGKETQYF
many TRBJ2-2 TRBV28 14 TRBD2 TGTGCCAGCCTGAGCGGGAGGGCCACCGGGGAGCTGTTTTTT CASLSGRATGELFF
NA TRBJ2-2 TRBV7-9 16 NA TGTGCCAGCAGCTTAGGAACGACGGTTAACACCGGGGAGCTGTTTTTT CASSLGTTVNTGELFF
many TRBJ1-1 TRBV6-2/TRBV6-3 16 TRBD1 TGTGCCAGCAGCCACCGCAACACAGGGGCCCTCACTGAAGCTTTCTTT CASSHRNTGALTEAFF
few TRBJ1-2 TRBV20-1 15 NA TGCAGTGCTAGAGTTTTGTTGGCAGGCAACTATGGCTACACCTTC CSARVLLAGNYGYTF
many TRBJ2-7 TRBV25-1 15 NA TGTGCCAGCAGCCAAGTCGGGAGATACTCCTACGAGCAGTACTTC CASSQVGRYSYEQYF